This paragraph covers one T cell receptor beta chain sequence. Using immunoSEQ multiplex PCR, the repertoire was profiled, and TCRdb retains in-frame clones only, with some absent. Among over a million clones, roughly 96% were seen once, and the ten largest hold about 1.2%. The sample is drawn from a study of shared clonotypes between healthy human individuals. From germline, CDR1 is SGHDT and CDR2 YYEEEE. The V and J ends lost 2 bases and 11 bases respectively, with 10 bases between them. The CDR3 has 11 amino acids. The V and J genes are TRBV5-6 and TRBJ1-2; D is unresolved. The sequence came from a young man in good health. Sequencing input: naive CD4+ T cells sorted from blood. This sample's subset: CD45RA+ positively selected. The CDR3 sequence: CASSFVGRYTF. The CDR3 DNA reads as TGTGCCAGCAGCTTCGTCGGCCGATACACCTTC.